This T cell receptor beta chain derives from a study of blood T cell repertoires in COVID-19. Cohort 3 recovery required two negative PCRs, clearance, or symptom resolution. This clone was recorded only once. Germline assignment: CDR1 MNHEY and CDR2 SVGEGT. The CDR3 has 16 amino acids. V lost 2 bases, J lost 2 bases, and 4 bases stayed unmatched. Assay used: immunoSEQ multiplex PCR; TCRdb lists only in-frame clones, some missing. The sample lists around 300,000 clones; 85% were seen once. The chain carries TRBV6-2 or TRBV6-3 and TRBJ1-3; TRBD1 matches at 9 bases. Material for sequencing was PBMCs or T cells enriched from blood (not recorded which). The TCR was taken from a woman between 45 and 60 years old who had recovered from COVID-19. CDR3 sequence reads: CASSYGTGRAGNTIYF. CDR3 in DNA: TGTGCCAGCAGTTACGGGACAGGGCGCGCTGGAAACACCATATATTTT.